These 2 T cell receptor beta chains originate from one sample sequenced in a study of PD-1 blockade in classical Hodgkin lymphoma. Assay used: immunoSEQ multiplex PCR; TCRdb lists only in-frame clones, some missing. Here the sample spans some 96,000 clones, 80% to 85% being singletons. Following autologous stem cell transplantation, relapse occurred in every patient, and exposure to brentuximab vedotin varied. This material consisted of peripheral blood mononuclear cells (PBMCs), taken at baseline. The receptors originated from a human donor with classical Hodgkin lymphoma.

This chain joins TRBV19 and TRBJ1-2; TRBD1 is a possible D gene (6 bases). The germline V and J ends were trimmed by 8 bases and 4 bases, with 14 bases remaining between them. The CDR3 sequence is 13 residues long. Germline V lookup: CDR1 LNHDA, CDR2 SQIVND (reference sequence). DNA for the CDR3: TGTGCCAGTTCCCAGGGGACCTTCTATGGCTACACCTTC. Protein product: CASSQGTFYGYTF. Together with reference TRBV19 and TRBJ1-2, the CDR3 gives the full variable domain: DGGITQSPKYLFRKEGQNVTLSCEQNLNHDAMYWYRQDPGQGLRLIYYSQIVNDFQKGDIAEGYSVSREKKESFPLTVTSAQKNPTAFYLCASSQGTFYGYTFGSGTRLTVV.

This chain's CDR3 is CASSQVPNQPQHF. The CDR3 DNA reads as TGCGCCAGCAGCCAAGTCCCAAATCAGCCCCAGCATTTT. The rearrangement joins TRBV4-3 to TRBJ1-5; D is unclear. V lost 1 base and J 4 bases, leaving 5 bases between the germline ends. The CDR3 runs 13 residues. Germline CDR1 LGHNA, CDR2 YSLEER.